A selection of T cell receptor beta chains follows, all from one sample in a study of vaccination and CD4 T cells after COVID-19. MiXCR was run by TCRdb on the PCR reads, yielding one entry per CDR3 protein. Found here are about 20,000 distinct CDR3 sequences, around 50% of them singletons; the top ten hold over 7%. These TCRs are of unknown antigen specificity. What was sequenced was CD4+ T cells from blood, cultured in vitro. The receptor source for this set is a human donor who had recovered from COVID-19. Each CDR3 is given with its conserved first and last residue.

TRBV11-3,TRBJ1-2,CASSPSQALGYTF
TRBV20-1,TRBJ2-1,CSALSRSAHEQFF
TRBV6-1,TRBJ2-5,CASSPGLPGLYTLQETQYF
TRBV7-2,TRBJ1-1,CASSRWQGRTEAFF
TRBV20-1,TRBJ2-2,CSVADGPTGELFF
TRBV20-1,TRBJ2-7,CSARDLLGGWVGVGEQYF
TRBV24-1,TRBJ2-1,CATSDLPAGGLGVQFF
TRBV27,TRBJ2-5,CASSPRGGTQETQYF
TRBV7-9,TRBJ2-5,CASSSPGIPGTQYF
TRBV2,TRBJ1-5,CASTGQGANNQPQHF
TRBV7-8,TRBJ2-1,CASSPRPGLAAASYNEQFF
TRBV15,TRBJ2-6,CATSPGVASSGANVLTF
TRBV5-6,TRBJ1-2,CASRLSYYGYTF
TRBV5-5,TRBJ2-7,CASSPTPDSKRAQYF
TRBV7-2,TRBJ1-5,CASSQVPENQPQHF
TRBV6-5,TRBJ1-1,CASSYQTGWDTEAFF
TRBV6-2/TRBV6-3,TRBJ2-3,CASSYNTRTSGFTDTQYF
TRBV27,TRBJ2-7,CASSPRGGTYEQYF
TRBV7-2,TRBJ1-1,CASSQEWGAMGAFF
TRBV2,TRBJ2-3,CASSPGLAGGDTQYF
TRBV7-2,TRBJ1-3,CASSFGGTGNTIYF
TRBV7-6,TRBJ2-1,CASSLVSSGGYNEQFF
TRBV18,TRBJ1-1,CASSASGGTEAFF
TRBV7-8,TRBJ2-7,CASSRRLAGDAYEQYF
TRBV20-1,TRBJ2-5,CSAVDLRGLAGGQETQYF
TRBV11-2,TRBJ1-2,CASSFRDRVAF
TRBV5-5,TRBJ2-7,CASSLFASPGYEQYF
TRBV10-3,TRBJ1-2,CAISERTGLNYGYTF
TRBV20-1,TRBJ1-6,CSASVQGSPLHF
TRBV20-1,TRBJ1-1,CSAPGLMNTEAFF
TRBV28,TRBJ1-5,CASSSPGAILYSNQPQHF
TRBV20-1,TRBJ1-6,CSARDRGNSPLHF
TRBV20-1,TRBJ2-3,CSARPRGLAGGGTQYF
TRBV20-1,TRBJ2-5,CSADDKRETQYF
TRBV7-6,TRBJ2-5,CASSLTTGGWETQYF
TRBV20-1,TRBJ1-2,CSARRGDPYGYTF
TRBV7-2,TRBJ1-2,CASSLVGEGVGYTF
TRBV28,TRBJ2-5,CASSTERREVGETQYF
TRBV12-3/TRBV12-4,TRBJ1-1,CASSSTQGRVNTEAFF
TRBV6-5,TRBJ2-1,CASSYGGSGGDNEQFF
TRBV11-2,TRBJ2-3,CASSFVTSGGVDTQYF
TRBV20-1,TRBJ2-1,CSASVDRAYNEQFF
TRBV6-1,TRBJ1-5,CASSEGGGAGAGNQPQHF